The next 19 T cell receptor beta chains were all read from a single sample in a study of cytomegalovirus exposure and HLA in healthy donors. PCR employed 60 Vbeta and 13 Jbeta primers. TCRdb's copy holds only in-frame clones and misses some; the assay was immunoSEQ multiplex PCR. In the table there are 100,000 to 120,000 clones, around 85% of which are singletons. Sequenced material: PBMCs. The receptors here all came from a man under 40 in good health and CMV-seropositive.

The chain uses TRBV4-1 and TRBJ2-7; 10 bases are shared with TRBD1. This CDR3 is built from 18 residues. V shed 0 bases, J shed 0 bases, and the junction held 8 bases outside the gene matches. Germline CDR1 MGHRA, CDR2 YSYEKL. CDR3 DNA: TGCGCCAGCAGCCAAGAAAGACAGGGGGCTTCAATCTCCTACGAGCAGTACTTC. This translates into CASSQERQGASISYEQYF.

J is TRBJ2-3 and V is TRBV5-6, with 8 bases aligning to TRBD1. CDR1 is SGHDT and CDR2 is YYEEEE in the germline V gene. Trimming at V came to 0 bases and at J to 4 bases, leaving 1 base not matched to a gene. The CDR3 consists of 14 residues. CDR3 nucleotide sequence: TGTGCCAGCAGCTTGGGCAGGGGGCCAGATACGCAGTATTTT. Translation gives CASSLGRGPDTQYF.

This clone was found a few times. The V call is TRBV10-3, the J call TRBJ1-3; 8 bases line up with TRBD1. J lost 4 bases, V lost 10 bases, and 12 bases had no gene match. Germline assignment: CDR1 ENHRY and CDR2 SYGVKD. The CDR3 spans 15 residues. In nucleotides, the CDR3 is TGTGCCACCTCGAATACAGGGGGAGACGGAAACACCATATATTTT. Protein product: CATSNTGGDGNTIYF.

The chain couples TRBV5-6 to TRBJ2-2; 7 nucleotides match TRBD1. V lost 3 bases and J lost 1; bases outside the gene matches: 3. The germline CDR1 and CDR2 sequences are SGHDT and YYEEEE. The CDR3 contains 15 residues. The CDR3 here is CASSYRDRNTGELFF. The CDR3 DNA reads as TGTGCCAGCAGCTACCGGGACAGGAACACCGGGGAGCTGTTTTTT.

The genes are TRBV29-1 and TRBJ1-2; TRBD1 aligns across 10 bases. Losses at the gene ends were 7 bases for V and 1 base for J; bases not matched to a gene: 12. Germline CDR1 and CDR2: SQVTM and ANQGSEA. There are 16 residues in the CDR3. CDR3 in amino acids: CSELTKDRGYNYGYTF. Here the CDR3 DNA reads TGCAGCGAACTCACGAAGGACAGGGGGTATAACTATGGCTACACCTTC.

This clone appeared a single time. The chain links TRBV11-3 to TRBJ2-2; D unresolved. Per the germline V gene, CDR1 is SGHNT and CDR2 is YENEEA. The ends were cut back, 4 bases at V and 3 bases at J, with 12 bases in the middle. This CDR3 region has 15 residues. Here the CDR3 reads CASSYGSADTGELFF. The CDR3, as DNA: TGTGCCAGCAGCTACGGGTCCGCGGACACCGGGGAGCTGTTTTTT.

Concerning this clone itself: The same CDR3 is also encoded by other DNA sequences in this sample. The chain recombines TRBV19 with TRBJ1-5; D not certain. Germline values: CDR1 LNHDA, CDR2 SQIVND (reference sequence). V was shortened by 6 bases and J by 4 bases, with 7 bases between the two germline ends. The CDR3 has 12 amino acids. CDR3 DNA: TGTGCCAGTAGAACATCTAATCAGCCCCAGCATTTT. Translating it yields CASRTSNQPQHF.

This clone is a singleton in its sample. CDR3 DNA: TGCGCCAGCCAAGAGAGCTCTGGAAACACCATATATTTT. Protein: CASQESSGNTIYF. The chain joins TRBV10-1 to TRBJ1-3; no firm D call. Germline V gene data show CDR1 as WNHNN and CDR2 as SYGVQD (reference sequence). Trimming shortened V by 8 bases and J by 0 bases, and 8 bases separated the two germline ends. The CDR3 extends over 13 amino acids.

This clone has just one count. The rearrangement joins TRBV6-5 to TRBJ1-2, with 11 bases identical to TRBD1. J gave up 7 bases and V 6 bases, and 7 bases lay outside the gene matches. The CDR3 runs 14 residues. Germline assignment: CDR1 MNHEY and CDR2 SVGAGI. The CDR3 sequence is CASSSGTGGPGYTF. The DNA of the CDR3 is TGTGCCAGCAGCTCCGGGACAGGGGGGCCTGGCTACACCTTC.

The chain carries TRBV5-1 and TRBJ2-7, with 11 bases aligning to TRBD2. Losses at the gene ends were 2 bases for V and 3 bases for J; bases not matched to a gene: 13. CDR3 length: 18 residues. CDR1 is SGHRS and CDR2 is YFSETQ in the germline V gene. CDR3: CASSFPSGGRYEIYEQYF. For the CDR3, the DNA is TGCGCCAGCAGCTTTCCTAGCGGGGGGCGCTACGAAATCTACGAGCAGTACTTC.

CDR3 sequence reads: CSVGTVGGTGELFF. CDR3 bases: TGCAGCGTTGGGACAGTCGGCGGGACCGGGGAGCTGTTTTTT. The chain has TRBV29-1 and TRBJ2-2; D perhaps matches TRBD1 (6 bases). The CDR3 runs 14 residues. Trimming pared 4 bases from V and 5 bases from J, leaving 14 bases between. Germline V lookup: CDR1 SQVTM, CDR2 ANQGSEA.

The chain employs TRBV7-9 and TRBJ1-2, with D unclear. Trimming shortened V by 1 base and J by 2 bases, and 11 bases separated the two germline ends. Germline V gene data show CDR1 as SEHNR and CDR2 as FQNEAQ (reference sequence). The CDR3 consists of 15 residues. The CDR3 spells CASSLVLAQNYGYTF. The CDR3 DNA reads TGTGCCAGCAGCTTAGTGCTCGCACAGAACTATGGCTACACCTTC.

This rearrangement joins TRBV7-9 to TRBJ1-3, with no clear D. The germline V gene has CDR1 SEHNR and CDR2 FQNEAQ (reference sequence). The CDR3 totals 13 residues. Trimming removed 2 bases at V and 8 bases at J, with 10 bases between. Here the CDR3 DNA reads TGTGCCAGCAGCTTATCACAACAAGACACCATATATTTT. Translation gives CASSLSQQDTIYF.

This clone was recorded only once. The rearrangement links TRBV7-8 to TRBJ2-5; 12 nucleotides match TRBD2. The junction had 12 bases not matched to a gene; V was cut back by 2 bases and J by 5 bases. The length of the CDR3 is 18 residues. CDR1 is SGHVS and CDR2 is FQNEAQ in the germline V gene. The CDR3 DNA reads TGTGCCAGCAGCTTAACTACTAGCGGGGGGTCGTCGGGGGAGACCCAGTACTTC. Translated, it gives CASSLTTSGGSSGETQYF.

V usage is TRBV19 and J usage is TRBJ1-5; D gene ambiguous. Germline values: CDR1 LNHDA, CDR2 SQIVND (reference sequence). The CDR3 is 14 residues long. V was clipped by 6 bases and J by 2 bases, with 11 bases between them. Written as DNA, the CDR3 is TGTGCCAGTAGCCCCAACCAGGGCAATCAGCCCCAGCATTTT. Translation: CASSPNQGNQPQHF.

This chain joins TRBV7-2 and TRBJ1-5; 7 nucleotides agree with TRBD1. The CDR3 extends over 15 amino acids. V dropped 1 base and J dropped 4; count of bases not matched to a gene: 4. Germline V lookup: CDR1 SGHTA, CDR2 FQGNSA. The CDR3 reads CASSLEGTENQPQHF. The CDR3 DNA is TGTGCCAGCAGCTTAGAGGGGACAGAGAATCAGCCCCAGCATTTT.

The rearrangement uses TRBV25-1 and TRBJ2-2; tentative D call: TRBD1 (6 bases). The CDR3 totals 13 residues. Trimming cost V 7 bases and J 2 bases, with 8 bases left between them. Germline V lookup: CDR1 MGHDK, CDR2 SYGVNS. CDR3 amino acids: CASKGDNTGELFF. The CDR3, as DNA: TGTGCCAGCAAGGGGGACAACACCGGGGAGCTGTTTTTT.

In its sample, this clone was seen a few times. The CDR3 spells CASSWGTLQETQYF. CDR3 sequence (DNA): TGTGCCAGCAGCTGGGGGACTCTCCAAGAGACCCAGTACTTC. The chain is built from TRBV5-6 and TRBJ2-5; possible D gene TRBD2, 6 bases. The length of the CDR3 is 14 residues. V was shortened by 3 bases and J by 1 base, with 10 bases between the two germline ends. The germline CDR1 and CDR2 sequences are SGHDT and YYEEEE. The full variable domain, completed using reference TRBV5-6 and TRBJ2-5, is DAGVTQSPTHLIKTRGQQVTLRCSPKSGHDTVSWYQQALGQGPQFIFQYYEEEERQRGNFPDRFSGHQFPNYSSELNVNALLLGDSALYLCASSWGTLQETQYFGPGTRLLVL.

J is TRBJ1-6 and V is TRBV19, with D tentatively TRBD1 (6 bases). V dropped 2 bases and J dropped 6 bases, with 14 bases sitting between them. Germline V gene data show CDR1 as LNHDA and CDR2 as SQIVND (reference sequence). The CDR3 covers 16 residues. The CDR3: CASSINRQEGNSPLHF. CDR3 coding DNA: TGTGCCAGTAGTATAAATCGACAGGAAGGTAATTCACCCCTCCACTTT.